The sequence of this T cell receptor beta chain was determined in a study of beta chain features in type 1 diabetes. General study results and limits: For Type 1 diabetes patients, all four CD4+ subsets carried TCRB CDR3s that were moderately but significantly shorter.

Expressed TCRB transcripts were sequenced because the entire RNA isolate underwent reverse transcription. Produced via immunoSEQ multiplex PCR; TCRdb's table is partial and in-frame only. This table holds 300,000 to 350,000 clones, about 14% found once. In regard to this clone: Its antigen is as yet unknown. The sample holds other DNA sequences that translate to the same CDR3.

The CDR3 has 12 residues. CDR1 and CDR2 (germline): MDHEN, SYDVKM. Between the trimmed V and J ends, which lost 5 bases and 4 bases, there was a span of 6 bases. Material for sequencing was naive CD4+ T cells from blood. The receptor was derived from a woman in her late teens or twenties with type 1 diabetes. The J gene is TRBJ2-1, the V gene TRBV28; D is possibly TRBD1 (6 bases). The CDR3 DNA is TGTGCCAGCAGTGGACAGTACAATGAGCAGTTCTTC. Translated, it gives CASSGQYNEQFF.